These 24 T cell receptor beta chains were all obtained from the same sample, sequenced in a study of cytomegalovirus exposure and HLA in healthy donors. The protocol was immunoSEQ multiplex PCR, while the TCRdb copy is restricted to in-frame clones and leaves out a portion. This table holds about 150,000 clones, 89% found once. The sequenced sample consisted of PBMCs. The receptors stem from a woman aged 18-30 years in good health and CMV-seropositive.

The rearrangement joins TRBV29-1 to TRBJ1-4, with D possibly matching TRBD1 (5 bases). The CDR3 sequence is 12 residues long. The germline V and J ends were trimmed by 7 bases and 5 bases, with 11 bases remaining between them. Germline V gene data show CDR1 as SQVTM and CDR2 as ANQGSEA. The CDR3: CSAGGGNEKLFF. Here the CDR3 DNA reads TGCAGCGCTGGGGGGGGGAATGAAAAACTGTTTTTT.

This clone was detected once. The chain employs TRBV19 and TRBJ2-1, with 9 bases matching TRBD1. J gave up 8 bases and V 4 bases, and 9 bases lay outside the gene matches. The CDR3 contains 15 residues. Germline assignment: CDR1 LNHDA and CDR2 SQIVND (reference sequence). CDR3 DNA: TGTGCCAGTAGTACCGGACAGGGGAGGAGCGATGAGCAGTTCTTC. This gives the protein CASSTGQGRSDEQFF.

This chain links TRBV9 with TRBJ2-3; TRBD2 might be the D (6 bases). CDR3 size: 16 residues. V lost 1 base to trimming and J lost 2 bases, with 14 bases between them. Germline V gene sequence: CDR1 SGDLS, CDR2 YYNGEE. CDR3 amino acids: CASSVRDSQLTDTQYF. The CDR3 nucleotides read TGTGCCAGCAGCGTACGGGACTCACAACTCACAGATACGCAGTATTTT.

This clone is a singleton in its sample. Other nucleotide sequences in the sample specify the same CDR3. The chain recombines TRBV6-6 with TRBJ2-7, with TRBD1 identical over 7 bases. Trimming at V came to 2 bases and at J to 4 bases, leaving 8 bases not matched to a gene. Germline V CDR1 and CDR2: MNHNY, SVGAGI (reference sequence). The CDR3 extends over 15 amino acids. CDR3 DNA sequence: TGTGCCAGCAGTTACAGAGGGGGCAGTTTATACGAGCAGTACTTC. Amino acid sequence: CASSYRGGSLYEQYF.

J is TRBJ1-2 and V is TRBV4-2; 8 nucleotides line up with TRBD1. CDR3 size: 17 residues. The germline V gene encodes CDR1 LGHNA and CDR2 YNFKEQ. Germline trimming cut 0 bases from V and 7 bases from J; bases unmatched to any gene: 13. Written as DNA, the CDR3 is TGTGCCAGCAGCCAAGAAGATTGGGCAGACAGGGGCCCTGGCTACACCTTC. It is translated as CASSQEDWADRGPGYTF.

V gene TRBV6-1 combines with J gene TRBJ1-1; 7 bases fit TRBD1. The CDR3 contains 15 residues. V lost 1 base and J lost 5; bases outside the gene matches: 7. Germline V gene sequence: CDR1 MNHNS, CDR2 SASEGT. The CDR3 protein is CASSEGGGRGTEAFF. The CDR3, as DNA: TGTGCCAGCAGTGAAGGAGGGGGCAGAGGGACTGAAGCTTTCTTT.

The chain joins TRBV30 to TRBJ1-5, with D perhaps TRBD1 (6 bases). V gave up 3 bases and J gave up 1 base, with 13 bases separating them. CDR3 size: 15 residues. Germline V gene lookup returns CDR1 GTSNPN and CDR2 SVGIG (reference sequence). The DNA for the CDR3 is TGTGCCTGGAGCGCCGGGACATCGAGCAATCAGCCCCAGCATTTT. Its protein is CAWSAGTSSNQPQHF.

The chain employs TRBV5-1 and TRBJ2-7; 8 bases map to TRBD2. This CDR3 region has 17 residues. V trimming: 0 bases; J trimming: 0 bases; junction bases outside the gene matches: 8. CDR1 and CDR2 from the germline V gene are SGHRS and YFSETQ. CDR3 region: CASSLAVGSGTSYEQYF. DNA of the CDR3: TGCGCCAGCAGCTTGGCCGTTGGTAGCGGGACCTCCTACGAGCAGTACTTC. The full variable domain, with the rest looked up from reference TRBV5-1 and TRBJ2-7, is KAGVTQTPRYLIKTRGQQVTLSCSPISGHRSVSWYQQTPGQGLQFLFEYFSETQRNKGNFPGRFSGRQFSNSRSEMNVSTLELGDSALYLCASSLAVGSGTSYEQYFGPGTRLTVT.

This chain joins TRBV6-5 and TRBJ1-5; D might be TRBD1 (5 bases). This CDR3 spans 14 amino acids. Germline lookup yields CDR1 MNHEY and CDR2 SVGAGI. V lost 10 bases to trimming and J lost 1 base, with 14 bases between them. The CDR3 coding sequence is TGTGCCACCAATTCGGGGGGAAGCAATCAGCCCCAGCATTTT. Encoded protein: CATNSGGSNQPQHF.

This chain connects TRBV30 to TRBJ2-7; 7 bases map to TRBD1. CDR1 is GTSNPN and CDR2 is SVGIG in the germline V gene (reference sequence). This CDR3 region has 14 residues. Trimming removed 5 bases from V and 0 bases from J; junction bases left unmatched: 7. DNA of the CDR3: TGTGCCTGGGGCCGAGGGGGCCGCTCCTACGAGCAGTACTTC. Translated: CAWGRGGRSYEQYF. Complete variable domain (other parts from reference TRBV30 and TRBJ2-7): SQTIHQWPATLVQPVGSPLSLECTVEGTSNPNLYWYRQAAGRGLQLLFYSVGIGQISSEVPQNLSASRPQDRQFILSSKKLLLSDSGFYLCAWGRGGRSYEQYFGPGTRLTVT.

The J gene is TRBJ1-2, the V gene TRBV6-5, with a possible D match to TRBD1 (5 bases). CDR1 is MNHEY and CDR2 is SVGAGI in the germline V gene. V was cut by 4 bases and J by 6 bases, with 15 bases left in between. The CDR3 runs to 14 residues. The CDR3, as DNA: TGTGCCAGCAGTTCAATGGGGCCGCTGCATGGCTACACCTTC. It translates to CASSSMGPLHGYTF.

This rearrangement joins TRBV6-5 to TRBJ2-7, with TRBD1 matching 7 bases. The CDR3 length is 12 residues. The J segment lost 11 bases and the V segment lost 5 bases, leaving 9 bases of the junction unmatched. CDR1 is MNHEY and CDR2 is SVGAGI in the germline V gene. In nucleotides, the CDR3 is TGTGCCAGCAGTAAACCCCAGGGGGTTAAGTACTTC. Translation: CASSKPQGVKYF.

The count of this clone is one. The rearrangement links TRBV9 to TRBJ2-5, with a possible D match to TRBD2 (6 bases). Germline V gene data show CDR1 as SGDLS and CDR2 as YYNGEE. Trimming removed 1 base from V and 3 bases from J, with 10 bases in between. This CDR3 contains 14 residues. DNA for the CDR3: TGTGCCAGCAGCGTATCACCGGGGGAAGAGACCCAGTACTTC. This codes for CASSVSPGEETQYF. Drawing the rest from reference TRBV9 and TRBJ2-5, the complete variable domain is DSGVTQTPKHLITATGQRVTLRCSPRSGDLSVYWYQQSLDQGLQFLIQYYNGEERAKGNILERFSAQQFPDLHSELNLSSLELGDSALYFCASSVSPGEETQYFGPGTRLLVL.

The V gene is TRBV18, the J gene TRBJ2-7; D is ambiguous. The CDR3 has 13 residues. Between the trimmed V and J ends, which lost 2 bases and 6 bases, there was a span of 11 bases. The V gene's germline CDR1 is KGHSH and CDR2 LQKENI. CDR3 in amino acids: CASSPGKPGEQYF. In nucleotides, the CDR3 is TGTGCCAGCTCACCAGGAAAGCCGGGCGAGCAGTACTTC.

This rearrangement joins TRBV7-3 to TRBJ2-3; 9 bases are a match to TRBD1. This CDR3 region has 21 residues. Germline V gives CDR1 SGHTA, CDR2 FQGTGA. V dropped 1 base and J dropped 1; count of bases not matched to a gene: 18. CDR3 residues: CASSLRGTGIRGPLGTDTQYF. As DNA, the CDR3 is TGTGCCAGCAGCTTAAGGGGGACAGGGATAAGGGGGCCCCTCGGCACAGATACGCAGTATTTT.

The chain has TRBV7-9 and TRBJ2-6; the D is unclear. CDR1 and CDR2 from the germline V gene are SEHNR and FQNEAQ (reference sequence). The CDR3 is 16 residues long. The V end lost 2 bases, the J end lost 1 base, and 9 bases lay between the germline ends. CDR3 nucleotide sequence: TGTGCCAGCAGCTTAATAGCTCCATCTGGGGCCAACGTCCTGACTTTC. It is translated as CASSLIAPSGANVLTF.

CDR3 protein: CASREGQGNTGELFF. The DNA for the CDR3 is TGTGCCAGCAGGGAGGGACAGGGGAACACCGGGGAGCTGTTTTTT. The chain combines TRBV11-2 with TRBJ2-2, with 9 positions matching TRBD1. The germline V gene encodes CDR1 SGHAT and CDR2 FQNNGV. The CDR3 is 15 residues long. With V trimmed by 6 bases and J by 1 base, 3 bases remained unmatched.

The gene calls are TRBV7-2 and TRBJ1-1; D is possibly TRBD1 (6 bases). V was trimmed by 1 base and J by 4 bases, leaving 13 bases between them. The CDR3 covers 15 residues. Germline lookup yields CDR1 SGHTA and CDR2 FQGNSA. The CDR3 reads CASSLGTGMSTEAFF. The CDR3 DNA follows: TGTGCCAGCAGCTTAGGTACAGGGATGAGCACTGAAGCTTTCTTT.

This sequence joins TRBV6-5 and TRBJ1-2, with 8 bases that match TRBD1. In germline, CDR1 is MNHEY, CDR2 SVGAGI. The J segment lost 2 bases and the V segment lost 6 bases, leaving 5 bases of the junction unmatched. CDR3 size: 14 residues. CDR3 bases: TGTGCCAGCAGGAAGGACAGGGACAACTATGGCTACACCTTC. This gives the protein CASRKDRDNYGYTF.

The chain carries TRBV12-5 and TRBJ1-6; TRBD1 agrees at 8 bases. Germline V gene data show CDR1 as LGHNT and CDR2 as FRNRAP. V lost 4 bases, J lost 0 bases, and 2 bases stayed unmatched. CDR3 length: 16 residues. The CDR3 coding sequence is TGTGCTAGTGGTTGGGACAGGAGCTCCTATAATTCACCCCTCCACTTT. It is translated as CASGWDRSSYNSPLHF.

V gene TRBV11-2 combines with J gene TRBJ2-2; D not certain. Trimming pared 6 bases from V and 6 bases from J, leaving 8 bases between. Germline CDR1 is SGHAT and CDR2 is FQNNGV. The CDR3 runs to 12 residues. This chain's CDR3 is CASREPAGELFF. The DNA of the CDR3 is TGTGCCAGCAGGGAGCCGGCCGGGGAGCTGTTTTTT.

The rearrangement uses TRBV27 and TRBJ2-7; D might be TRBD2 (6 bases). Germline V gene lookup returns CDR1 MNHEY and CDR2 SMNVEV (reference sequence). V was shortened by 3 bases and J by 7 bases, with 10 bases between the two germline ends. CDR3 length: 12 residues. The CDR3 here is CASSLMGREQYF. As DNA, the CDR3 is TGTGCCAGCAGTTTGATGGGGAGGGAGCAGTACTTC.

This clone was recorded a few times. The chain combines TRBV6-1 with TRBJ1-2, with TRBD1 matching 8 bases. Germline CDR1 MNHNS, CDR2 SASEGT. V was pared by 5 bases and J by 4 bases, with 9 bases of the junction left unmatched. The CDR3 spans 15 residues. The CDR3 DNA sequence: TGTGCCAGCAGTATAGAACAGACAGGGGCCTATGGCTACACCTTC. Its translation is CASSIEQTGAYGYTF.

This chain links TRBV7-8 with TRBJ2-2; D possibly corresponds to TRBD1 (6 bases). V shed 1 base and J shed 1 base, with 16 bases lying between them. Germline assignment: CDR1 SGHVS and CDR2 FQNEAQ. The length of the CDR3 is 18 residues. The CDR3 region is CASSLGARDRLNTGELFF. CDR3 sequence (DNA): TGTGCCAGCAGCTTAGGGGCTAGAGACAGGCTGAACACCGGGGAGCTGTTTTTT.